These 22 T cell receptor beta chains share one sample of origin, sequenced in a study of shared clonotypes between healthy human individuals (dated by TCRdb to the early 2020s). CD8 naive samples were CD45RO-negative cells positively selected for CCR7, giving a CD45RA+CCR7+ population that excluded TemRA cells. To prepare the library, the immunoSEQ multiplex PCR assay was applied. What TCRdb holds here is the immuneACCESS table cut down to in-frame rearrangements. Part of the clones is not present; checked against another copy, under half of the missing clones reflect an unresolved V gene, and the others are unexplained. For this sample there are more than 2 million clones; around 95% appear just once. Of the sample, approximately 1.7% is held by the ten largest clones. The specimen sequenced was naive CD8+ T cells from PBMCs. This specimen's cell subset or site label, interpreted: CD45RA+CCR7+. The receptors here all came from a man in his late teens or twenties in good health. Some clones in this sample may be carry-over from other donors' samples.

In regard to this clone: Within the sample, other DNA sequences also encode this same CDR3. The chain is built from TRBV6-5 and TRBJ1-1; perhaps TRBD1 as D (5 bases). Trimming cost V 5 bases and J 1 base, with 8 bases left between them. Germline V gene lookup returns CDR1 MNHEY and CDR2 SVGAGI. The CDR3 length is 13 residues. The CDR3 protein is CASSLGPNTEAFF. The CDR3, as DNA: TGTGCCAGCAGTCTGGGACCGAACACTGAAGCTTTCTTT.

This clone was seen once. The rearrangement links TRBV7-9 to TRBJ1-1, with a weak D call TRBD1 (5 bases). Germline V gene sequence: CDR1 SEHNR, CDR2 FQNEAQ (reference sequence). Trimming shortened V by 7 bases and J by 3 bases, and 12 bases separated the two germline ends. The CDR3 consists of 13 residues. CDR3 DNA: TGTGCCAGCACCCGAGACAGATACACTGAAGCTTTCTTT. Its translation: CASTRDRYTEAFF.

The V and J genes are TRBV6-6 and TRBJ2-1; possible D gene TRBD1, 5 bases. From germline, CDR1 is MNHNY and CDR2 SVGAGI (reference sequence). Deletions cut 5 bases from V and 8 bases from J, with 16 bases between. This CDR3 has 14 residues. As DNA, the CDR3 is TGTGCCAGCAGTCCTAGACAGCTCCCTTATGAGCAGTTCTTC. It codes for CASSPRQLPYEQFF.

In the case of this clone: The junction departs from the called germline gene at one end, perhaps through a read error. The J gene is TRBJ1-5, the V gene TRBV19, with a possible D match to TRBD1 (5 bases). This CDR3 has 14 residues. Germline CDR1 LNHDA, CDR2 SQIVND (reference sequence). CDR3 coding DNA: TGTGCCAGTAGGGTCCGGGACGGTAATCAGGCCCAGCATTTT. This codes for CASRVRDGNQAQHF.

The rearrangement uses TRBV7-6 and TRBJ2-2; 9 bases are a match to TRBD1. Losses at the gene ends were 4 bases for V and 0 bases for J; bases not matched to a gene: 0. Germline-derived CDR1 and CDR2 are SGHVS and FNYEAQ. This CDR3 is 15 amino acids long. The CDR3 loop is CASSWTGANTGELFF. CDR3 DNA: TGTGCCAGCAGCTGGACAGGGGCGAACACCGGGGAGCTGTTTTTT.

The chain links TRBV11-2 to TRBJ1-5, with D maybe TRBD1 (5 bases). Between the trimmed V and J ends, which lost 5 bases and 1 base, there was a span of 12 bases. This CDR3 comprises 15 residues. Germline assignment: CDR1 SGHAT and CDR2 FQNNGV. This chain's CDR3 is CASSRSRDSNQPQHF. For the CDR3, the DNA is TGTGCCAGCAGCCGAAGCCGGGACAGCAATCAGCCCCAGCATTTT. Looking up the rest from reference TRBV11-2 and TRBJ1-5 gives the full variable domain: EAGVAQSPRYKIIEKRQSVAFWCNPISGHATLYWYQQILGQGPKLLIQFQNNGVVDDSQLPKDRFSAERLKGVDSTLKIQPAKLEDSAVYLCASSRSRDSNQPQHFGDGTRLSIL.

This chain links TRBV27 with TRBJ1-4; no clear D. The CDR3 runs to 16 residues. The ends were cut back, 5 bases at V and 0 bases at J, with 13 bases in the middle. Germline V gives CDR1 MNHEY, CDR2 SMNVEV (reference sequence). The CDR3 DNA sequence: TGTGCCAGCAGTCCCCTGGAAGAAGCAACTAATGAAAAACTGTTTTTT. This gives the protein CASSPLEEATNEKLFF.

Only one count was recorded for this clone. The chain uses TRBV9 and TRBJ2-4, with D possibly matching TRBD2 (7 bases). With 0 bases removed from V and 3 bases from J, the gap between germline ends came to 10 bases. The germline CDR1 and CDR2 sequences are SGDLS and YYNGEE. The length of the CDR3 is 15 residues. This CDR3 reads CASSVAGGGKNIQYF. DNA for the CDR3: TGTGCCAGCAGCGTAGCGGGGGGCGGCAAAAACATTCAGTACTTC.

The chain employs TRBV6-5 and TRBJ2-5; 13 nucleotides match TRBD2. The CDR3 has 15 residues. Germline CDR1 is MNHEY and CDR2 is SVGAGI. J lost 4 bases, V lost 6 bases, and 5 bases had no gene match. CDR3 DNA sequence: TGTGCCAGCAGAACCCGACTAGCGGGAGGAGAGACCCAGTACTTC. Residues: CASRTRLAGGETQYF.

This clone was seen only once. The chain is built from TRBV9 and TRBJ1-2; 9 bases match TRBD1. The CDR3 is 15 amino acids. Looked up from germline, CDR1 is SGDLS and CDR2 is YYNGEE. Trimming took 3 bases from V and 5 from J; bases not matched to a gene: 8. This CDR3 reads CASSATPGQGYGYTF. DNA for the CDR3: TGTGCCAGCAGCGCCACGCCGGGACAGGGTTATGGCTACACCTTC.

This clone occurred once. J is TRBJ2-7 and V is TRBV28; D may be TRBD1 or TRBD2 (5 bases each). Germline-derived CDR1 and CDR2 are MDHEN and SYDVKM. The CDR3 sequence is 16 residues long. V was pared by 6 bases and J by 7 bases, with 25 bases between. The CDR3 DNA reads as TGTGCCAGCAGCTCCGTTCCTATTGCAGGGACGGGAGAGCAGTACTTC. Translating it yields CASSSVPIAGTGEQYF.

V gene TRBV21-1 combines with J gene TRBJ1-1. TRBV21-1 is listed as a pseudogene. The CDR3 runs 13 residues. CDR3 DNA: TGTGCCAGCAGCAAAAGAAAGTTGACTGAAGCTTTCTTT. It yields the protein CASSKRKLTEAFF.

The chain links TRBV7-9 to TRBJ2-1, with 10 bases that match TRBD1. The CDR3 sequence is 15 residues long. After removal of 7 bases from V and 6 bases from J, the junction contained 9 bases not matched to a gene. The germline V gene has CDR1 SEHNR and CDR2 FQNEAQ (reference sequence). The CDR3 nucleotides are TGTGCCAGCACCCTACCGGGACAGGGGACCAATGAGCAGTTCTTC. Amino acids: CASTLPGQGTNEQFF.

The chain combines TRBV28 with TRBJ1-5; 9 nucleotides line up with TRBD1. This CDR3 is built from 15 residues. V shed 5 bases and J 5 bases; nucleotides not matched to a gene: 7. Germline V lookup: CDR1 MDHEN, CDR2 SYDVKM. CDR3 bases: TGTGCCAGCAGTATTTCGGGACAGGGATATCAGCCCCAGCATTTT. It encodes CASSISGQGYQPQHF.

The J gene is TRBJ2-1, the V gene TRBV29-1; TRBD2 aligns across 7 bases. This CDR3 spans 15 amino acids. Germline assignment: CDR1 SQVTM and CDR2 ANQGSEA. V lost 0 bases to trimming and J lost 4 bases; unmatched junction nucleotides: 6. The CDR3 sequence is CSVEEWAGAYNEQFF. The CDR3 DNA reads TGCAGCGTTGAAGAGTGGGCGGGAGCGTACAATGAGCAGTTCTTC.

The chain combines TRBV7-8 with TRBJ1-1; D might be TRBD1 (6 bases). In germline, CDR1 is SGHVS, CDR2 FQNEAQ. V lost 5 bases and J 3 bases, leaving 13 bases between the germline ends. The CDR3 runs 14 residues. The CDR3 loop reads CASSPTQGYTEAFF. CDR3 in DNA: TGTGCCAGCAGCCCCACGCAGGGGTACACTGAAGCTTTCTTT.

The V and J genes are TRBV5-8 and TRBJ2-7; no clear D gene. The CDR3 is 12 residues long. Germline CDR1 and CDR2: SGHTS and YDEGEE. V was pared by 3 bases and J by 2 bases, with 6 bases between. In DNA, the CDR3 is TGTGCCAGCAGCTCCTCGCCCTACGAGCAGTACTTC. This gives the protein CASSSSPYEQYF. Based on the CDR3 plus reference TRBV5-8 and TRBJ2-7, the full variable domain is EAGVTQSPTHLIKTRGQQATLRCSPISGHTSVYWYQQALGLGLQFLLWYDEGEERNRGNFPPRFSGRQFPNYSSELNVNALELEDSALYLCASSSSPYEQYFGPGTRLTVT.

J is TRBJ2-7 and V is TRBV7-2; 10 bases line up with TRBD1. Germline CDR1 SGHTA, CDR2 FQGNSA. V dropped 5 bases and J dropped 5; count of bases not matched to a gene: 9. The CDR3 consists of 15 residues. The DNA of the CDR3 is TGTGCCAGCAGCGACCGGGACAGGGGCTTCCACGAGCAGTACTTC. Its protein is CASSDRDRGFHEQYF.

CDR3 in DNA: TGTGCCAGCAGCTCAAGGGCCCTCGGGGGGCTTGGGGAGCTGTTTTTT. This codes for CASSSRALGGLGELFF. The gene calls are TRBV11-1 and TRBJ2-2; perhaps TRBD2 as D (7 bases). In germline, CDR1 is SGHAT, CDR2 FQDESV (reference sequence). Trimming took off 4 bases at V and 8 bases at J, with 20 bases between the two ends. This CDR3 is 16 amino acids long.

This chain connects TRBV27 to TRBJ1-5; D gene uncertain. The CDR3 runs 14 residues. V gave up 2 bases and J gave up 2 bases, with 7 bases separating them. Looked up from germline, CDR1 is MNHEY and CDR2 is SMNVEV (reference sequence). CDR3 in amino acids: CASSLMQGNQPQHF. The CDR3 DNA reads TGTGCCAGCAGTTTAATGCAGGGCAATCAGCCCCAGCATTTT.

The chain joins TRBV9 to TRBJ1-2; weak D call: TRBD1 (5 bases). The V gene lost 0 bases and the J gene lost 5 bases, with 11 bases spanning the gap. The CDR3 runs to 14 residues. Germline CDR1 is SGDLS and CDR2 is YYNGEE. The CDR3 spells CASSVVQGGYGYTF. CDR3 DNA sequence: TGTGCCAGCAGCGTAGTTCAGGGAGGGTATGGCTACACCTTC.

The chain is built from TRBV5-1 and TRBJ2-7, with D possibly TRBD1 on 5 matching bases. Germline lookup yields CDR1 SGHRS and CDR2 YFSETQ. The germline V and J ends were trimmed by 1 base and 4 bases, with 15 bases remaining between them. The CDR3 loop spans 15 amino acids. CDR3 DNA sequence: TGCGCCAGCAGCTTGAGCATTACAGGTGGTTACGAGCAGTACTTC. Translation: CASSLSITGGYEQYF.